This TCR beta chain originates from a study of T cell repertoires in cytomegalovirus infection. Regarding the study as a whole: Accumulated public TCR beta family frequency recognized individuals carrying CMV together with the relevant HLA.

Germline CDR1 and CDR2: SGHTA and FQGNSA. The CDR3 has 15 residues. V shed 4 bases and J shed 0 bases, with 11 bases lying between them. TCRdb passed the reads through MiXCR, listing each CDR3 protein once. The sample records 200,000 to 300,000 distinct CDR3 sequences, approximately 13% being singletons. To note about this clonotype: Its specificity is unknown.

This TCR derives from a human donor in good health (CMV status not recorded). Some clones in this sample may be carry-over from other donors' samples. The rearrangement joins TRBV7-2 to TRBJ2-3; D is ambiguous. The sequenced sample was PBMCs. Here the CDR3 DNA reads TGTGCCAGCAGCTCCGGGTCGTTCAGCACAGATACGCAGTATTTT. Translated, it gives CASSSGSFSTDTQYF.